The subject of this entry is one T cell receptor (beta chain). The sample belongs to a study of T cell changes during pregnancy in multiple sclerosis. Profiling relied on immunoSEQ multiplex PCR, and the TCRdb table lists in-frame clones only, not all of them. The profile shows under 50,000 clones, 95% of them singletons. The CDR3 has 15 residues. V is TRBV1 and J is TRBJ2-5; the table calls TRBD1, which could not be checked here. TRBV1 is a pseudogene. This receptor was identified in a female donor with multiple sclerosis, enrolled in a pregnancy study. The starting material was CD8+ T cells from peripheral blood mononuclear cells, obtained in the first trimester of pregnancy. This CDR3 reads CTSSLGTGGGETQYF. Written as DNA, the CDR3 is TGCACCAGCAGCCTCGGGACAGGGGGCGGAGAGACCCAGTACTTC.